This TCR beta chain was captured by sequencing in a study of T cells in women clearing cervical HPV infection. In the study overall: HLA type could not be excluded as a confounder.

The germline gives CDR1 SGHRS, CDR2 YFSETQ. With 4 bases removed from V and 5 bases from J, the gap between germline ends came to 15 bases. There are 14 residues in the CDR3. Prevalent HPV16 infections were excluded; only incident single HPV16 infections included. Profiled with immunoSEQ multiplex PCR; TCRdb holds only in-frame clones, not every one. Its table lists about 39,000 clones. A word on this clone: Its antigen remains unknown. The observed sequence ends 3 residues before the CDR3 terminus, with the missing tail filled in from the germline J gene.

Findings and limits, study-wide: Controls had more TRBV6-7 (roughly 0.16%) than cases (roughly 0.11%). Each sample's T-cell count was unknown, possibly confounding richness.

The chain has TRBV5-1 and TRBJ1-1, with D maybe TRBD1 (5 bases). The sample taken for sequencing was blood buffy coat. The sequence was collected from a woman between 18 and 70 years old with a cervical HPV16 infection that either progressed to CIN3+ or cleared (not recorded which). The CDR3 sequence: CASSPSGGETEAFF. The DNA read from the CDR3 is TGCGCCAGCAGCCCCTCCGGGGGGGAGACTGAA.